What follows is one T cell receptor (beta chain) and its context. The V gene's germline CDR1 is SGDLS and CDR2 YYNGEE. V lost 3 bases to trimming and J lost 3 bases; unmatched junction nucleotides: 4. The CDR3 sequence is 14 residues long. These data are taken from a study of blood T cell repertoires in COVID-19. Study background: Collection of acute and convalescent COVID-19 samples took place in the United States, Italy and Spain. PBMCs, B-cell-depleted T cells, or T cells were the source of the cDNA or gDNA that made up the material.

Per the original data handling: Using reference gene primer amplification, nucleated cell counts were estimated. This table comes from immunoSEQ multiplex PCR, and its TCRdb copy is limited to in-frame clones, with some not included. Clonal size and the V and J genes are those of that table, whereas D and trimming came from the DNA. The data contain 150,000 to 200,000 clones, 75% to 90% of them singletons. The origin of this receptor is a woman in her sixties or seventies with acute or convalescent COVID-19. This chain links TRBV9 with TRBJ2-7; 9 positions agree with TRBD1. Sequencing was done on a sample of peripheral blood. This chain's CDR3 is CASSGGQGDYEQYF. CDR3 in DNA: TGTGCCAGCAGCGGGGGACAGGGTGACTACGAGCAGTACTTC.